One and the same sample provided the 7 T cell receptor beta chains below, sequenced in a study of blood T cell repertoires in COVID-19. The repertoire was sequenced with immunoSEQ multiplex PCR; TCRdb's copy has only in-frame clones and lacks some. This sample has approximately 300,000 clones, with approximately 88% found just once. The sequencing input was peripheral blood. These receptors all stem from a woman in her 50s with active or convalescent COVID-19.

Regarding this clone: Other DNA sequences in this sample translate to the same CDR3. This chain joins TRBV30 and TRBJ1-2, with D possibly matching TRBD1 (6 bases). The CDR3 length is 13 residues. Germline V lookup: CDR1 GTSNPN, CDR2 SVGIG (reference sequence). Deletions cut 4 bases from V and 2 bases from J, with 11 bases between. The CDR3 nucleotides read TGTGCCTGGACCGCGGGGGGCAACTATGGCTACACCTTC. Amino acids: CAWTAGGNYGYTF.

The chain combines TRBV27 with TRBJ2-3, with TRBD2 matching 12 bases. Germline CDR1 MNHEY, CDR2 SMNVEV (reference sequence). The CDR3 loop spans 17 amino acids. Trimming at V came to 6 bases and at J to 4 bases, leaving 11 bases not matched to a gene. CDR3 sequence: CASRPPLTSGSADTQYF. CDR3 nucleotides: TGTGCCAGCAGACCCCCCCTGACTAGCGGGAGTGCAGATACGCAGTATTTT.

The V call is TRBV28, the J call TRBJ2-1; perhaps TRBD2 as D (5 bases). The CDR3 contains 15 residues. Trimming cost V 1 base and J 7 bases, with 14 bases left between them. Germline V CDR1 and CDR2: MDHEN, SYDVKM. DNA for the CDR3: TGTGCCAGCAGTTTATCCGCTGGAGGTAAGAATGAGCAGTTCTTC. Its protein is CASSLSAGGKNEQFF.

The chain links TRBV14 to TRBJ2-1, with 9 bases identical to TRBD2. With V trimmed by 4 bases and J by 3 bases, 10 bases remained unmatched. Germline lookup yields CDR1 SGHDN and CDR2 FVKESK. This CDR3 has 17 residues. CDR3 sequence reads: CASSPQGVAGDYNEQFF. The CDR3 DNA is TGTGCCAGCAGCCCCCAAGGCGTAGCGGGAGACTACAATGAGCAGTTCTTC. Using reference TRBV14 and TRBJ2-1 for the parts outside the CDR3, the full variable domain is EAGVTQFPSHSVIEKGQTVTLRCDPISGHDNLYWYRRVMGKEIKFLLHFVKESKQDESGMPNNRFLAERTGGTYSTLKVQPAELEDSGVYFCASSPQGVAGDYNEQFFGPGTRLTVL.

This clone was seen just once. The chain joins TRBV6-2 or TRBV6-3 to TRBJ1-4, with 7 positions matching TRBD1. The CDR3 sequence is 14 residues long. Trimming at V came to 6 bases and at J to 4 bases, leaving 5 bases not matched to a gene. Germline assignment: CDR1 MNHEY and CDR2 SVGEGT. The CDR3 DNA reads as TGTGCCAGCAGCCAGGACAGGTTTAATGAAAAACTGTTTTTT. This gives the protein CASSQDRFNEKLFF.

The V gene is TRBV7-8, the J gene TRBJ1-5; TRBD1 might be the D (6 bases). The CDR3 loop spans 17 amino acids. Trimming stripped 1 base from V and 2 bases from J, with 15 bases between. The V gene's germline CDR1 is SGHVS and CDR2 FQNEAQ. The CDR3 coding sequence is TGTGCCAGCAGCTTAGGTTACAGGGTACAGGGCAATCAGCCCCAGCATTTT. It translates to CASSLGYRVQGNQPQHF.

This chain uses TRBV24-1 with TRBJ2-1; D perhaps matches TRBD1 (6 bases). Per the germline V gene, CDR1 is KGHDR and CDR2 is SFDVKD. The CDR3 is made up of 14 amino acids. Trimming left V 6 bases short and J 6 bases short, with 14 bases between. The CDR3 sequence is CATSPRGGGNEQFF. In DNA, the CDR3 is TGTGCCACCAGTCCCAGGGGTGGGGGCAATGAGCAGTTCTTC.